One and the same sample provided the 24 T cell receptor beta chains below, sequenced in a study of OX40 agonist ivuxolimab in advanced cancers. The method was immunoSEQ multiplex PCR; TCRdb's version includes in-frame clones alone and lacks a portion of them. The sample has some 66,000 clones; about 88% are singletons. The sample was CD4+ or CD8+ T cells sorted from blood, taken in a trial of the OX40 agonist ivuxolimab. These receptors all stem from an adult with an advanced solid tumor such as melanoma, head and neck, liver or kidney cancer.

V gene TRBV19 combines with J gene TRBJ2-1; D is unresolved. In germline, CDR1 is LNHDA, CDR2 SQIVND (reference sequence). This CDR3 region has 13 residues. The germline V and J ends were trimmed by 8 bases and 5 bases, with 13 bases remaining between them. DNA for the CDR3: TGTGCCAGTTCAAGACTCCGCAACAATGAGCAGTTCTTC. It translates to CASSRLRNNEQFF.

This chain links TRBV5-1 with TRBJ2-3; D unresolved. The CDR3 runs 15 residues. Trimming cost V 0 bases and J 0 bases, with 8 bases left between them. Germline assignment: CDR1 SGHRS and CDR2 YFSETQ. The CDR3 DNA follows: TGCGCCAGCAGCTTGGTGAGGTCTAGCACAGATACGCAGTATTTT. Translating gives CASSLVRSSTDTQYF.

The rearrangement links TRBV15 to TRBJ2-3, with D possibly being TRBD1 (6 bases). The V end lost 6 bases, the J end lost 4 bases, and 20 bases lay between the germline ends. There are 16 residues in the CDR3. The germline CDR1 and CDR2 sequences are LNHNV and YYDKDF (reference sequence). CDR3 coding DNA: TGTGCCACCAGTCCGGAGGTCCAGGGGATTTCAGATACGCAGTATTTT. Translated: CATSPEVQGISDTQYF. The complete variable domain, with remaining parts taken from reference TRBV15 and TRBJ2-3, reads DAMVIQNPRYQVTQFGKPVTLSCSQTLNHNVMYWYQQKSSQAPKLLFHYYDKDFNNEADTPDNFQSRRPNTSFCFLDIRSPGLGDTAMYLCATSPEVQGISDTQYFGPGTRLTVL.

The chain has TRBV6-5 and TRBJ1-1, with D perhaps TRBD1 (5 bases). V lost 2 bases to trimming and J lost 4 bases, with 14 bases between them. The CDR3 extends over 15 amino acids. Per germline, CDR1 MNHEY and CDR2 SVGAGI. CDR3: CASSYQSFGGTEAFF. The CDR3 DNA reads TGTGCCAGCAGTTACCAATCATTTGGGGGCACTGAAGCTTTCTTT.

The chain couples TRBV12-2 to TRBJ2-1. TRBV12-2 is a documented pseudogene. The CDR3 loop spans 16 amino acids. The chain's CDR3 is CTSRFCGSGESDEQFF. The CDR3 DNA reads as TGTACAAGTCGCTTTTGCGGAAGTGGGGAAAGCGATGAGCAGTTCTTC.

The DNA of the CDR3 is TGTGCCAGCAGCGCCCTCGGGAACCGGTTCAACGTCCTGACTTTC. Protein product: CASSALGNRFNVLTF. The chain recombines TRBV28 with TRBJ2-6; possible D gene TRBD2, 5 bases. CDR3 size: 15 residues. Germline CDR1 MDHEN, CDR2 SYDVKM. V lost 6 bases and J lost 9, with 18 bases in between.

The V and J genes are TRBV7-2 and TRBJ2-1; D gene ambiguous. Germline V gene data show CDR1 as SGHTA and CDR2 as FQGNSA. V lost 4 bases to trimming and J lost 9 bases, with 10 bases between them. This CDR3 comprises 12 residues. The CDR3 nucleotides read TGTGCCAGCAGCTACTTTGTTGGTGAGCAGTTCTTC. Translated, it gives CASSYFVGEQFF. The full variable domain, completed using reference TRBV7-2 and TRBJ2-1, is GAGVSQSPSNKVTEKGKDVELRCDPISGHTALYWYRQSLGQGLEFLIYFQGNSAPDKSGLPSDRFSAERTGGSVSTLTIQRTQQEDSAVYLCASSYFVGEQFFGPGTRLTVL.

CDR3: CAISQTGPGQYF. In nucleotides, the CDR3 is TGTGCCATCAGCCAGACAGGTCCGGGACAGTACTTC. The rearrangement uses TRBV10-3 and TRBJ2-7, with D possibly being TRBD1 (6 bases). The CDR3 length is 12 residues. Germline V gene sequence: CDR1 ENHRY, CDR2 SYGVKD. Trimming cost V 6 bases and J 10 bases, with 16 bases left between them.

As DNA, the CDR3 is TGTGCCAGCAGGGGACAGGGAGAATTGAACACTGAAGCTTTCTTT. The encoded protein is CASRGQGELNTEAFF. This sequence joins TRBV6-5 and TRBJ1-1; 9 bases match TRBD1. The CDR3 consists of 15 residues. V lost 6 bases to trimming and J lost 0 bases; unmatched junction nucleotides: 5. The V gene's germline CDR1 is MNHEY and CDR2 SVGAGI.

The chain uses TRBV6-1 and TRBJ2-7, with TRBD2 as a possible D gene (6 bases). Germline CDR1 MNHNS, CDR2 SASEGT. The CDR3 spans 13 residues. Between the trimmed V and J ends, which lost 7 bases and 0 bases, there was a span of 10 bases. CDR3 bases: TGTGCCAGCAAGGCGGGAATCTCCTACGAGCAGTACTTC. Its translation is CASKAGISYEQYF.

The rearrangement links TRBV27 to TRBJ2-5, with a tentative D call TRBD1 (6 bases). Looked up from germline, CDR1 is MNHEY and CDR2 is SMNVEV (reference sequence). This CDR3 is 13 amino acids long. V was cut by 4 bases and J by 4 bases, with 10 bases left in between. CDR3 bases: TGTGCCAGCAGTTACAGGGTGCGAGAGACCCAGTACTTC. Its translation: CASSYRVRETQYF.

This clone was detected only once. This sequence joins TRBV18 and TRBJ2-7; 13 bases fit TRBD2. Germline trimming cut 6 bases from V and 2 bases from J; bases unmatched to any gene: 10. This CDR3 is 17 amino acids long. The germline V gene has CDR1 KGHSH and CDR2 LQKENI. CDR3 nucleotides: TGTGCCAGCTCGCTAGGGACTAGCGGGACAATCGCCTACGAGCAGTACTTC. Translating it yields CASSLGTSGTIAYEQYF.

The chain links TRBV5-1 to TRBJ1-4, with 7 bases matching TRBD1. Germline values: CDR1 SGHRS, CDR2 YFSETQ. The CDR3 has 15 residues. After removal of 1 base from V and 0 bases from J, the junction contained 0 bases not matched to a gene. The CDR3 is CASSLQGATNEKLFF. The DNA of the CDR3 is TGCGCCAGCAGCTTGCAGGGGGCAACTAATGAAAAACTGTTTTTT. Using reference TRBV5-1 and TRBJ1-4 for the parts outside the CDR3, the full variable domain is KAGVTQTPRYLIKTRGQQVTLSCSPISGHRSVSWYQQTPGQGLQFLFEYFSETQRNKGNFPGRFSGRQFSNSRSEMNVSTLELGDSALYLCASSLQGATNEKLFFGSGTQLSVL.

V and J are TRBV29-1 and TRBJ2-7, with 9 nucleotides matching TRBD1. The CDR3 contains 12 residues. Trimming took 3 bases from V and 5 from J; bases not matched to a gene: 2. Germline V gives CDR1 SQVTM, CDR2 ANQGSEA. The CDR3 loop is CSVEGQGHEQYF. CDR3 in DNA: TGCAGCGTTGAGGGACAGGGTCACGAGCAGTACTTC.

The chain carries TRBV11-2 and TRBJ1-4; D remains unclear. CDR1 SGHAT and CDR2 FQNNGV come from the germline V gene. V lost 0 bases to trimming and J lost 8 bases, with 16 bases between them. The CDR3 has 16 residues. CDR3 protein: CASSLDPFLSGEKLFF. The CDR3 DNA is TGTGCCAGCAGCTTAGACCCGTTTCTTTCGGGGGAAAAACTGTTTTTT.

In this sample, this clone turned up once. The chain combines TRBV28 with TRBJ2-1; D perhaps matches TRBD2 (6 bases). The V end lost 6 bases, the J end lost 0 bases, and 12 bases lay between the germline ends. Germline V lookup: CDR1 MDHEN, CDR2 SYDVKM. This CDR3 comprises 15 residues. The CDR3 reads CASSRSGSSYNEQFF. CDR3 DNA: TGTGCCAGCAGCCGGAGCGGGTCCTCCTACAATGAGCAGTTCTTC.

The rearrangement uses TRBV11-2 and TRBJ2-5; D gene ambiguous. Germline loops: CDR1 SGHAT, CDR2 FQNNGV. This CDR3 is 11 amino acids long. Deletions cut 10 bases from V and 1 base from J, with 7 bases between. The CDR3 coding sequence is TGTGCCACAGCGCCCCAAGAGACCCAGTACTTC. Translating gives CATAPQETQYF.

J is TRBJ1-5 and V is TRBV5-5; 7 bases line up with TRBD1. Trimming at V came to 4 bases and at J to 0 bases, leaving 1 base not matched to a gene. Per the germline V gene, CDR1 is SGHKS and CDR2 is YYEKEE (reference sequence). CDR3 length: 14 amino acids. CDR3 nucleotide sequence: TGTGCCAGCAGCGGACAGGATAGCAATCAGCCCCAGCATTTT. It encodes CASSGQDSNQPQHF.

The chain has TRBV28 and TRBJ1-1; D is unclear. The V end was cut by 4 bases, the J end by 0 bases, with 12 bases between. The germline V gene encodes CDR1 MDHEN and CDR2 SYDVKM. The CDR3 has 15 amino acids. The CDR3 nucleotides read TGTGCCAGCAGTTCCGGGTCTCTAATGAACACTGAAGCTTTCTTT. Its translation is CASSSGSLMNTEAFF. The full variable domain, completed using reference TRBV28 and TRBJ1-1, is DVKVTQSSRYLVKRTGEKVFLECVQDMDHENMFWYRQDPGLGLRLIYFSYDVKMKEKGDIPEGYSVSREKKERFSLILESASTNQTSMYLCASSSGSLMNTEAFFGQGTRLTVV.

The rearrangement links TRBV7-9 to TRBJ1-1; D remains unclear. Deletions cut 3 bases from V and 4 bases from J, with 6 bases between. Germline CDR1 reads SEHNR; CDR2 reads FQNEAQ (reference sequence). The CDR3 runs 12 residues. The DNA for the CDR3 is TGTGCCAGCAGCTTCCTCACCACTGAAGCTTTCTTT. Protein: CASSFLTTEAFF.

This chain links TRBV5-4 with TRBJ1-4; the match to TRBD1 covers 8 bases. This CDR3 is built from 16 residues. Losses at the gene ends were 3 bases for V and 4 bases for J; bases not matched to a gene: 8. Germline loops: CDR1 SGHNT, CDR2 YYREEE (reference sequence). This chain's CDR3 is CASSSRFGQGNEKLFF. The CDR3 bases are TGTGCCAGCAGCTCCCGGTTCGGACAGGGTAATGAAAAACTGTTTTTT.

The genes are TRBV7-9 and TRBJ2-7; 7 nucleotides align to TRBD1. V lost 3 bases, J lost 3 bases, and 5 bases stayed unmatched. The CDR3 has 14 residues. Germline lookup yields CDR1 SEHNR and CDR2 FQNEAQ (reference sequence). CDR3 sequence reads: CASSLARQGYEQYF. The DNA for the CDR3 is TGTGCCAGCAGCTTGGCAAGACAGGGCTACGAGCAGTACTTC. The variable domain in full, with the rest retrieved from reference TRBV7-9 and TRBJ2-7, is DTGVSQNPRHKITKRGQNVTFRCDPISEHNRLYWYRQTLGQGPEFLTYFQNEAQLEKSRLLSDRFSAERPKGSFSTLEIQRTEQGDSAMYLCASSLARQGYEQYFGPGTRLTVT.

The rearrangement links TRBV18 to TRBJ2-1; a weak D match, TRBD2 (5 bases). Trimming pared 6 bases from V and 2 bases from J, leaving 14 bases between. The CDR3 extends over 15 amino acids. Germline loops: CDR1 KGHSH, CDR2 LQKENI. Here the CDR3 DNA reads TGTGCCAGCTCTCCATCCGGACTTACCTACAATGAGCAGTTCTTC. Protein product: CASSPSGLTYNEQFF.

This rearrangement joins TRBV11-2 to TRBJ1-2; D is perhaps TRBD1 (5 bases). Germline V lookup: CDR1 SGHAT, CDR2 FQNNGV. The CDR3 is 15 amino acids. The V gene lost 4 bases and the J gene lost 4 bases, with 16 bases spanning the gap. The CDR3 spells CASSSLTGRVYGYTF. The CDR3 DNA sequence: TGTGCCAGCAGCTCCCTAACCGGCAGGGTCTATGGCTACACCTTC.